A single sample gave rise to the 14 T cell receptor beta chains below, sequenced in a study of blood T cell repertoires in COVID-19. The repertoire was sequenced with immunoSEQ multiplex PCR; TCRdb's copy has only in-frame clones and lacks some. This sample has roughly 200,000 clones, with more than 70% found just once. Material: peripheral blood. These receptors were obtained from a woman aged 40 to 50 who had recovered from COVID-19.

This clone was observed a few times. V and J are TRBV6-5 and TRBJ1-2, with D tentatively TRBD1 (6 bases). Germline V gene lookup returns CDR1 MNHEY and CDR2 SVGAGI. V was clipped by 10 bases and J by 7 bases, with 22 bases between them. This CDR3 is built from 14 residues. As DNA, the CDR3 is TGTGCCACCAGCAGGGGCGGACCTAGTGGTGGCTACACCTTC. It codes for CATSRGGPSGGYTF.

The genes are TRBV6-5 and TRBJ1-5; 9 nucleotides agree with TRBD1. The V segment lost 6 bases and the J segment 4 bases; nucleotides outside the gene matches: 4. CDR1 and CDR2 from the germline V gene are MNHEY and SVGAGI. This CDR3 is 14 amino acids long. CDR3 DNA: TGTGCCAGCAGGACCGGGACAGGGAATCAGCCCCAGCATTTT. Its translation is CASRTGTGNQPQHF.

The V gene is TRBV6-2 or TRBV6-3, the J gene TRBJ2-7; 7 nucleotides line up with TRBD2. V trimming: 2 bases; J trimming: 1 base; junction bases outside the gene matches: 5. Per the germline V gene, CDR1 is MNHEY and CDR2 is SVGEGT. This CDR3 spans 15 amino acids. The CDR3, as DNA: TGTGCCAGCAGTTACCTTACGGGACTATCCTACGAGCAGTACTTC. It codes for CASSYLTGLSYEQYF.

The rearrangement links TRBV5-4 to TRBJ1-2; 8 bases align to TRBD1. V dropped 0 bases and J dropped 4; count of bases not matched to a gene: 8. Germline assignment: CDR1 SGHNT and CDR2 YYREEE (reference sequence). This CDR3 has 16 residues. The CDR3 coding sequence is TGTGCCAGCAGCTTGGGTATGGGACAGGCCCTCTATGGCTACACCTTC. It encodes CASSLGMGQALYGYTF. The entire variable domain, with the rest obtained from reference TRBV5-4 and TRBJ1-2, is as follows: ETGVTQSPTHLIKTRGQQVTLRCSSQSGHNTVSWYQQALGQGPQFIFQYYREEENGRGNFPPRFSGLQFPNYSSELNVNALELDDSALYLCASSLGMGQALYGYTFGSGTRLTVV.

Only one count was recorded for this clone. V gene TRBV7-7 combines with J gene TRBJ2-2; TRBD1 aligns across 9 bases. The CDR3 totals 18 residues. V trimming: 2 bases; J trimming: 5 bases; junction bases outside the gene matches: 12. Germline V gene sequence: CDR1 SSHAT, CDR2 FNYEAQ (reference sequence). CDR3: CASSLWVRTGELTGELFF. CDR3 coding DNA: TGTGCCAGCAGCTTATGGGTCCGGACAGGGGAATTGACCGGGGAGCTGTTTTTT.

The chain has TRBV28 and TRBJ2-2; a possible D gene is TRBD2 (6 bases). There are 14 residues in the CDR3. Germline V gives CDR1 MDHEN, CDR2 SYDVKM. The V end lost 7 bases, the J end lost 3 bases, and 12 bases lay between the germline ends. The CDR3 nucleotides read TGTGCCAGCACCCTTGGGGGGTACACCGGGGAGCTGTTTTTT. It codes for CASTLGGYTGELFF.

The chain carries TRBV27 and TRBJ1-4; 9 nucleotides align to TRBD1. The V and J ends lost 5 bases and 7 bases, in that order; junction bases with no gene match: 8. Germline values: CDR1 MNHEY, CDR2 SMNVEV (reference sequence). The length of the CDR3 is 15 residues. The CDR3 sequence: CASSSLGQGGEKLFF. The CDR3 bases are TGTGCCAGCAGTAGCCTGGGACAGGGCGGTGAAAAACTGTTTTTT.

The chain carries TRBV7-9 and TRBJ1-1; weak D call: TRBD1 (6 bases). Germline CDR1 SEHNR, CDR2 FQNEAQ (reference sequence). CDR3 size: 14 residues. V dropped 1 base and J dropped 1 base, with 7 bases sitting between them. The CDR3 coding sequence is TGTGCCAGCAGCTTAGGACAGGCGAACACTGAAGCTTTCTTT. It codes for CASSLGQANTEAFF. Full variable domain (outside the CDR3, taken from reference TRBV7-9 and TRBJ1-1): DTGVSQNPRHKITKRGQNVTFRCDPISEHNRLYWYRQTLGQGPEFLTYFQNEAQLEKSRLLSDRFSAERPKGSFSTLEIQRTEQGDSAMYLCASSLGQANTEAFFGQGTRLTVV.

This clone was seen a handful of times. This chain joins TRBV6-1 and TRBJ1-2; tentative D call: TRBD1 (5 bases). The CDR3 loop spans 12 amino acids. Germline CDR1 is MNHNS and CDR2 is SASEGT. V was clipped by 6 bases and J by 8 bases, with 13 bases between them. The CDR3 DNA reads TGTGCCAGCAGAATAGGGGATGAGGGCTACACCTTC. This sequence encodes CASRIGDEGYTF.

The chain carries TRBV7-2 and TRBJ2-1, with TRBD2 as a possible D gene (5 bases). The germline gives CDR1 SGHTA, CDR2 FQGNSA. This CDR3 is 13 amino acids long. Trimming cost V 2 bases and J 3 bases, with 5 bases left between them. The CDR3: CASSLRDYNEQFF. CDR3 DNA sequence: TGTGCCAGCAGCTTACGGGACTACAATGAGCAGTTCTTC.

The gene calls are TRBV5-1 and TRBJ2-1; 7 nucleotides line up with TRBD1. CDR1 is SGHRS and CDR2 is YFSETQ in the germline V gene. The V segment lost 0 bases and the J segment 6 bases; nucleotides outside the gene matches: 6. The CDR3 contains 15 residues. In nucleotides, the CDR3 is TGCGCCAGCAGCTTGGCCGAGACAGGGTTCAATGAGCAGTTCTTC. It codes for CASSLAETGFNEQFF.

Turning to this clone: A read error may account for a junction end that differs from germline. The V call is TRBV29-1, the J call TRBJ1-2; unclear D gene. Germline CDR1 is SQVTM and CDR2 is ANQGSEA. The CDR3 has 11 amino acids. The CDR3, as DNA: TGCTGCGTAGGAGGGCGAGATGGCTACACCTTC. It specifies CCVGGRDGYTF. Full variable domain (remainder filled in from reference TRBV29-1 and TRBJ1-2): SAVISQKPSRDICQRGTSLTIQCQVDSQVTMMFWYRQQPGQSLTLIATANQGSEATYESGFVIDKFPISRPNLTFSTLTVSNMSPEDSSIYLCCVGGRDGYTFGSGTRLTVV.

The CDR3 nucleotides read TGTGCCAGCAGCCCACGCTGGGACAGCAGTAACTATGGCTACACCTTC. This translates into CASSPRWDSSNYGYTF. The chain joins TRBV5-6 to TRBJ1-2, with TRBD1 matching 7 bases. Germline loops: CDR1 SGHDT, CDR2 YYEEEE. CDR3 length: 16 residues. J gave up 1 base and V 4 bases, and 10 bases lay outside the gene matches.

The chain uses TRBV11-3 and TRBJ2-1; 9 bases are a match to TRBD1. Trimming took 1 base from V and 11 from J; bases not matched to a gene: 3. Germline loops: CDR1 SGHNT, CDR2 YENEEA. The CDR3 covers 13 residues. CDR3 sequence: CASSLGQGEQQFF. Written as DNA, the CDR3 is TGTGCCAGCAGCTTAGGACAGGGGGAACAGCAGTTCTTC.